This TCR beta chain was identified during a study of T cells after yellow fever vaccination. Study-wide points: After the booster, roughly 96% of CD4 and about nine tenths of CD8 primary-response clones were re-detected. Researchers noted that a small share of clonotypes showed up in both CD4 and CD8 compartments.

The study made its TCR cDNA through 5'RACE template switching. That step introduced a universal primer site along with UMIs. TCRdb redid the calling of the 5' RACE reads with MiXCR, one entry per CDR3 protein. This table has 600,000 to 750,000 distinct CDR3 sequences, about 12% appearing once. The CDR3 contains 15 residues. V lost 3 bases to trimming and J lost 0 bases, with 9 bases between them. The sample holds many counts of this clonotype. Its antigen is not known. The TCR was taken from a man under 40 who received the YFV17D yellow fever vaccine. Sequenced material: PBMCs, taken on the day of the yellow fever booster vaccination. This chain uses TRBV12-3 or TRBV12-4 with TRBJ2-1; perhaps TRBD2 as D (6 bases). CDR3 amino acids: CASSLGRGSYNEQFF. The CDR3 DNA reads as TGTGCCAGCAGTTTGGGGCGGGGCTCCTACAATGAGCAGTTCTTC.